This is a list of T cell receptor beta chains from one sample in a study of blood T cell repertoires in COVID-19. The method was immunoSEQ multiplex PCR; TCRdb's version includes in-frame clones alone and lacks a portion of them. The repertoire has roughly 200,000 clones, roughly 87% of them found once; the top ten carry approximately 7.2%. The specimen sequenced was PBMCs or T cells enriched from blood (not recorded which). The receptor source for this set is a man aged 30 to 45 in a cohort exposed to, infected with or recovered from COVID-19 (not recorded which). Each CDR3 is given with its conserved first and last residue. D genes are given only for firm matches. Only part of the rows carry a size: once, few, many, or a class if the clone is expanded.

- TRBJ2-1 TRBD1 TRBV3-1/TRBV3-2 TGTGCCAGCAGCCCCCGGGACAGCTCCTACAATGAGCAGTTCTTC CASSPRDSSYNEQFF
- TRBJ2-4 TRBD1 TRBV23-1 TGCGCCAGCAGTCAACAAGACAGGGATCTAGCCAAAAACATTCAGTACTTC CASSQQDRDLAKNIQYF
- TRBJ1-5 - TRBV4-2 TGTGCCAGCAGCCATGTTGGTAGCGATCAGCCCCAGCATTTT CASSHVGSDQPQHF
once TRBJ2-4 - TRBV23-1 TGCGCCAGCAGTCAGAACAAACAGGGTATGAAAAACATTCAGTACTTC CASSQNKQGMKNIQYF
- TRBJ2-5 - TRBV3-1/TRBV3-2 TGTGCCAGCAGCCCGCGGATAGCGAGATTTGTAAAAGAGACCCAGTACTTC CASSPRIARFVKETQYF
- TRBJ1-2 TRBD1 TRBV9 TGTGCCAGCAGCGTAGTGGAGACAGGGGTCTATGGCTACACCTTC CASSVVETGVYGYTF
- TRBJ2-1 TRBD2 TRBV7-3 TGTGCCAGCAGCTTAACGGCTCTGGGACTAGCGGGAGGGACTATGCAGTTCTTC CASSLTALGLAGGTMQFF
- TRBJ2-7 - TRBV4-1 TGCGCCAGCAGCCAAGGGGCCGGAAGCTCCTACGAGCAGTACTTC CASSQGAGSSYEQYF
- TRBJ2-6 - TRBV5-8 TGTGCCAGCAGCTTCACAGGCTCTGGGGCCAACGTCCTGACTTTC CASSFTGSGANVLTF
- TRBJ1-2 - TRBV7-2 TGTGCCAGCAGCTTCGACAGTTATCGTGGCTACACCTTC CASSFDSYRGYTF
- TRBJ2-4 - TRBV3-1/TRBV3-2 TGTGCCAGCAGCCAAGAGTCGGCAGGGGAAGCCAAAAACATTCAGTACTTC CASSQESAGEAKNIQYF
once TRBJ2-7 TRBD1 TRBV11-2 TGTGCCAGCAGCCGGACAGGACTTTCCTACGAGCAGTACTTC CASSRTGLSYEQYF
- TRBJ2-5 TRBD2 TRBV18 TGTGCCAGCTCTCCGGGACTAGCGGGAGGGGAGACCCAGTACTTC CASSPGLAGGETQYF
- TRBJ2-3 - TRBV21-1 TGTGCCAGCAGCAAACGGGACAGGGGTTGCACAGATACGCAGTATTTT CASSKRDRGCTDTQYF
once TRBJ2-4 - TRBV7-6 TGTGCCAGCAGCCCGAGTGGTGGAGGCCTAGCCAAAAACATTCAGTACTTC CASSPSGGGLAKNIQYF
- TRBJ2-7 TRBD2 TRBV4-2 TGTGCCAGCAGCTCAAGGACTAGCGGGACCTACGAGCAGTACTTC CASSSRTSGTYEQYF
many TRBJ2-5 TRBD1 TRBV6-1 TGTGCCAGCAGTGAAGGGGGACAGGGAGGAGAGACCCAGTACTTC CASSEGGQGGETQYF
- TRBJ2-2 - TRBV18 TGTGCCAGCTCACCTCCCAACCGGGACGGGGAGCTGTTTTTT CASSPPNRDGELFF
once TRBJ1-2 TRBD1 TRBV5-1 TGCGCCAGCAGCTTGGGAACAGGGGGCTTCTATGGCTACACCTTC CASSLGTGGFYGYTF
- TRBJ2-1 - TRBV24-1 TGTGCCACCAGTGATTCTGCTCTTGCGTCGAATGAGCAGTTCTTC CATSDSALASNEQFF
- TRBJ2-7 TRBD1 TRBV18 TGTGCCAGCTCACAACATGTTGACAGGGGGCGAGGCGAGCAGTACTTC CASSQHVDRGRGEQYF
- TRBJ2-1 - TRBV28 TGTGCCAGCAGTTTACCGGGGACGGGGGAAAAACAGTTCTTC CASSLPGTGEKQFF
- TRBJ1-5 - TRBV28 TGTGCCAGCACCCCAGGGATTCTTAGCAATCAGCCCCAGCATTTT CASTPGILSNQPQHF
- TRBJ1-5 - TRBV5-6 TGTGCCAGCAGCTTGGGCCCCCTTGTTGGAGCCAGGGCTAATCAGCCCCAGCATTTT CASSLGPLVGARANQPQHF
- TRBJ2-1 TRBD2 TRBV20-1 TGCAGTCTGCTAGCGGCCAATGAGCAGTTCTTC CSLLAANEQFF
once TRBJ2-3 - TRBV4-1 TGCGCCAGCAGCCAAGCTGAGACTACAACAGATACGCAGTATTTT CASSQAETTTDTQYF
- TRBJ2-1 TRBD2 TRBV6-2/TRBV6-3 TGTGCCAGCAGTTACGGACTAGCGGGAGGCGATGAGCAGTTCTTC CASSYGLAGGDEQFF
- TRBJ2-3 TRBD2 TRBV10-3 TGTGCCATCAGCACCACTAGCGTAGGCACAGATACGCAGTATTTT CAISTTSVGTDTQYF
- TRBJ2-5 TRBD2 TRBV10-3 TGTGCCATCAGTGACACCGGGACTAGCGGCAAAGAGACCCAGTACTTC CAISDTGTSGKETQYF
- TRBJ2-7 - TRBV6-2/TRBV6-3 TGTGCCAGCCGCCATATTCAGCGCGGGATAAACGAGCAGTACTTC CASRHIQRGINEQYF
- TRBJ2-7 TRBD2 TRBV4-3 TGCGCCAGCAGCGAGATTAGCGGGAGATCCTACGAGCAGTACTTC CASSEISGRSYEQYF
- TRBJ2-1 - TRBV29-1 TGCAGCGTTGCGGTCAATGAGCAGTTCTTC CSVAVNEQFF
few TRBJ1-6 TRBD1 TRBV19 TGTGCCAGTAGTAACAGGGGGAATAATTCACCCCTCCACTTT CASSNRGNNSPLHF
- TRBJ2-2 - TRBV27 TGTGCCAGCGGGCGGGGCCTCACCGGGGAGCTGTTTTTT CASGRGLTGELFF
- TRBJ2-1 TRBD2 TRBV28 TGTGCCAGCAGCCTGGGGAGGGGAACCAGCTTAAGCAATGAGCAGTTCTTC CASSLGRGTSLSNEQFF
- TRBJ2-5 TRBD2 TRBV3-1/TRBV3-2 TGTGCCAGCAGCCAAAGACTAGCGGGAGGGGGTGAGACCCAGTACTTC CASSQRLAGGGETQYF
- TRBJ2-1 - TRBV4-1 TGCGCCAGCAGCCAAGTAGCGGCTGAGCAGTTCTTC CASSQVAAEQFF
- TRBJ2-2 - TRBV5-1 TGCGCCAGCAGCTTGGCCGACCGGGGGGCCACCGGGGAGCTGTTTTTT CASSLADRGATGELFF
- TRBJ2-1 TRBD1 TRBV7-3 TGTGCCAGCAGCGATCGGGACAGGGGGCGCGACAATGAGCAGTTCTTC CASSDRDRGRDNEQFF
- TRBJ1-2 - TRBV14 TGTGCCAGCAGCCAAGAAACGTATAGCTATGGCTACACCTTC CASSQETYSYGYTF
- TRBJ2-7 TRBD1 TRBV11-3 TGTGCCAGCAGCTTAGGGGGGACAGGGGACTACGAGCAGTACTTC CASSLGGTGDYEQYF
- TRBJ2-1 TRBD1 TRBV5-5 TGTGCCAGCAGCTCGACGACAGGGCGGCAGTTCTTC CASSSTTGRQFF